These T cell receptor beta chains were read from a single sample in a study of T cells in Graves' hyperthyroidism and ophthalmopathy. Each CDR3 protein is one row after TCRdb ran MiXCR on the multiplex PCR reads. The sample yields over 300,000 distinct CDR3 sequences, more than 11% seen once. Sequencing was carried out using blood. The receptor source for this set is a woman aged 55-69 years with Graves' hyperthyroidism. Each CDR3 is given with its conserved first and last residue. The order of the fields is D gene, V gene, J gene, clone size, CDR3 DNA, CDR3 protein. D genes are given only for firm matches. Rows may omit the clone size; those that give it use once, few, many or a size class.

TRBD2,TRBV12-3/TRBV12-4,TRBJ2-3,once,TGTGCCAGCAGTCCCGTAGCGGGGGCCCTGGCAGATACGCAGTATTTT,CASSPVAGALADTQYF
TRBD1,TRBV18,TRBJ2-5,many,TGTGCCAGCTCACCCCGGGACAGCTCTTGGGAGACCCAGTACTTC,CASSPRDSSWETQYF
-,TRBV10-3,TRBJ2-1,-,TGTGCCATGGGGGCTAGCTTTGGAGACAATGAGCAGTTCTTC,CAMGASFGDNEQFF
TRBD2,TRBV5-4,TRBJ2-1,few,TGTGCCAGCAGCAGTGGGGTCTGGAGCGGGGCAGACAATGAGCAGTTCTTC,CASSSGVWSGADNEQFF
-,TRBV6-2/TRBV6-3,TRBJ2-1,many,TGTGCCAGCAGTTACACAAGACCCGGGACTCCAAACAATGAGCAGTTCTTC,CASSYTRPGTPNNEQFF
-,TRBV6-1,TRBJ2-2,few,TGTGCCAGCAGTCTAACCAGGGGGGGCACCGGGGAGCTGTTTTTT,CASSLTRGGTGELFF
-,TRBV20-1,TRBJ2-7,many,TGCAGTGCTAGGCCGGCAGGGTTTAGCGAGCAGTACTTC,CSARPAGFSEQYF
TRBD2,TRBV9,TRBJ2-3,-,TGTGCCAGCAGCGGCAGCGGGGGGTGGATTGATACGCAGTATTTT,CASSGSGGWIDTQYF
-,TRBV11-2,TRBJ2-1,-,TGTGCCAGCAGCTTATCTAGCCTTGGAGAGCAGTTCTTC,CASSLSSLGEQFF
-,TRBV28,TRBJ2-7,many,TGTGCCAGCAGTCTACTATCGGGCGGCCGGACGGCCTACGAGCAGTACTTC,CASSLLSGGRTAYEQYF
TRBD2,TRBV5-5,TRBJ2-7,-,TGTGCCAGCAGACCGGGGGAGCGGGAGGCTGAGCAGTACTTC,CASRPGEREAEQYF
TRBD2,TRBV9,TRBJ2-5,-,TGTGCCAGCAGCAACCAAGCGGGGTTCCAAGAGACCCAGTACTTC,CASSNQAGFQETQYF
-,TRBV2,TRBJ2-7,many,TGTGCCAGATGGGGACGGAGCTCCTACGAGCAGTACTTC,CARWGRSSYEQYF
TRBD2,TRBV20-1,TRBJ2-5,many,TGCAGTGCTAGAGGGTGGACTAGCGGAGGACTTCAAGAGACCCAGTACTTC,CSARGWTSGGLQETQYF
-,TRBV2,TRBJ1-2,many,TGTGCCAGCAGTGAAGACGCAGGCGGAACTGGCATGGTTTACACCTTC,CASSEDAGGTGMVYTF
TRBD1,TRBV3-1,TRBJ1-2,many,TGTGCCAGCAGCTCCACAGGGGCTGATGGCTACACCTTC,CASSSTGADGYTF
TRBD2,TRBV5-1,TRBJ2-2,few,TGCGCCAGCAGCTTTCGGACTAGCGGGAACACCGGGGAGCTGTTTTTT,CASSFRTSGNTGELFF
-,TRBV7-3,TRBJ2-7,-,TGTGCCAGCAGCCAGTGGGAGTTGTCCTACGAGCAGTACTTC,CASSQWELSYEQYF
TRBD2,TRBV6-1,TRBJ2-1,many,TGTGCCAGCAGGGACGACCTAGCGGGAGTAACCAATGAGCAGTTCTTC,CASRDDLAGVTNEQFF
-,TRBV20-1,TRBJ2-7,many,TGCAGTGCTAGTGCAGGGCGAAACTACGAGCAGTACTTC,CSASAGRNYEQYF
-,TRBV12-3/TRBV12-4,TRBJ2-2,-,TGTGCCAGCACCCGGACTTCCACCGGGGAGCTGTTTTTT,CASTRTSTGELFF
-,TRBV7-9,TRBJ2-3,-,TGTGCCAGCAGCCAGGGACGAGGGGGGGCAGATACGCAGTATTTT,CASSQGRGGADTQYF
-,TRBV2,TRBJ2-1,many,TGTGCCAGCAGCCCCGGACTGGGCAATGAGCAGTTCTTC,CASSPGLGNEQFF
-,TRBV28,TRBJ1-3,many,TGTGCCAGCAGTAATGACGGAAACTCTGGAAACACCATATATTTT,CASSNDGNSGNTIYF
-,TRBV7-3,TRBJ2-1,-,TGTGCCAGCAGCTCAGGCGGTTACTCCTACAATGAGCAGTTCTTC,CASSSGGYSYNEQFF
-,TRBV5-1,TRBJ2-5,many,TGCGCCAGCAGCTCCCGGACAAAACAAGAGACCCAGTACTTC,CASSSRTKQETQYF
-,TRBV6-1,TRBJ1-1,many,TGTGCCAGCAGTGCCGGGACGGCAGGTGCCACTGAAGCTTTCTTT,CASSAGTAGATEAFF
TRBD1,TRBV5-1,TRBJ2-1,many,TGCGCCAGCAGCTTGCAGCCAGGGGGCGATGAGCAGTTCTTC,CASSLQPGGDEQFF
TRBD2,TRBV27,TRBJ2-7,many,TGTGCCAGCTCTAAACTGGGGGGGACCTACGAGCAGTACTTC,CASSKLGGTYEQYF
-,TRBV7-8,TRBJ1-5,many,TGTGCCAGCAGCTTATTGGGGCCCCAGCATTTT,CASSLLGPQHF
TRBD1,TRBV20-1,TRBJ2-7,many,TGCAGTGCTAGTTCCGGGACAGACTACGAGCAGTACTTC,CSASSGTDYEQYF
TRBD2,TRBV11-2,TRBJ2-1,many,TGTGCCAGCAGCTCGAAGCGGGAGGGGAACTACAATGAGCAGTTCTTC,CASSSKREGNYNEQFF
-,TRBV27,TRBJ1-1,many,TGTGCCAGCATCGACCGATCGGGACGATCCACTTTCTTT,CASIDRSGRSTFF
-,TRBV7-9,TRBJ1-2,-,TGTGCCAGCACCCAGACTTTTAACTATGGCTACACCTTC,CASTQTFNYGYTF
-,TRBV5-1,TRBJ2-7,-,TGCGCCAGCAGCTTGGTGGCGACTGAGGGTCACGAGCAGTACTTC,CASSLVATEGHEQYF
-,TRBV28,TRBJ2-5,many,TGTGCCAGCAGTTTGGGCTTGCAAGAGACCCAGTACTTC,CASSLGLQETQYF
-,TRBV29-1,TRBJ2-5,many,TGCAGCGTTGCAGGAATCCAAGAGACCCAGTACTTC,CSVAGIQETQYF
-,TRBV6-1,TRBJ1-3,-,TGTGCCAGCCGACTTGGAAACACCATATATTTT,CASRLGNTIYF
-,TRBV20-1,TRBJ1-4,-,TGCAGTGCTAGAACCCCCGACAGGTTTGGCGAAGATGAAAAACTGTTTTTT,CSARTPDRFGEDEKLFF
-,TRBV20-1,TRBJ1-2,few,TGCAGTGCTCCAGGTCGGGGCGGCTGCACCTTC,CSAPGRGGCTF
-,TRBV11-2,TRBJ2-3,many,TGTGCCAGCAGCTTAGGGACAGTAATTACGCAGTATTTT,CASSLGTVITQYF
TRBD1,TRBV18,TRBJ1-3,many,TGTGCCAGCTCACCACCGACAGGGACGGGAAACACCATATATTTT,CASSPPTGTGNTIYF
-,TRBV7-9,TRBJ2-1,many,TGTGCCAGCAGCGCCAGGGGCGGCCCTTACAATGAGCAGTTCTTC,CASSARGGPYNEQFF
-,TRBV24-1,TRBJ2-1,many,TGTGCCACCAGTGTCGATCCCGACAGCAATGAGCAGTTCTTC,CATSVDPDSNEQFF
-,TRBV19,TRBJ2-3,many,TGTGCCAGTAGGCTAGCTGGCGATACGCAGTATTTT,CASRLAGDTQYF